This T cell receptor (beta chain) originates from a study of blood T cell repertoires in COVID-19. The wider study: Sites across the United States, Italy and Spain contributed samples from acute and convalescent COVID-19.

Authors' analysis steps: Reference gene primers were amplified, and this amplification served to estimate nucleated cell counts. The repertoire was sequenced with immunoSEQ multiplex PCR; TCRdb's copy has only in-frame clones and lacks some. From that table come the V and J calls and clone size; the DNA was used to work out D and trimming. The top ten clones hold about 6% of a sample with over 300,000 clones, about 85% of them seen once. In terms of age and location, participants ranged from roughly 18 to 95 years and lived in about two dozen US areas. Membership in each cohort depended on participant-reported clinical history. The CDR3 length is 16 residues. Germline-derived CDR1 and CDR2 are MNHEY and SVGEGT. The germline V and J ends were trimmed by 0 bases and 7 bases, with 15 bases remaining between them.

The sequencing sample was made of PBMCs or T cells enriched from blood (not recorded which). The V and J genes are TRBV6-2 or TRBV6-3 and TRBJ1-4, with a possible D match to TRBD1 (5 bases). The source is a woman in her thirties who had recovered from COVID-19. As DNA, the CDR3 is TGTGCCAGCAGTTACTCGTGGGTCGGCGGGGGTGAAAAACTGTTTTTT. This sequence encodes CASSYSWVGGGEKLFF.